The 27 T cell receptor beta chains listed next were all sequenced from one sample in a study of blood T cell repertoires in COVID-19. Libraries were prepared by immunoSEQ multiplex PCR; TCRdb keeps only in-frame clonotypes and omits some of them. The data hold some 220,000 clones, with about 90% observed a single time. Sequencing input: PBMCs or T cells enriched from blood (not recorded which). These receptors were collected from a woman in her fifties or sixties in a cohort exposed to, infected with or recovered from COVID-19 (not recorded which).

The rearrangement links TRBV7-9 to TRBJ1-4; tentative D call: TRBD1 (5 bases). Trimming took 5 bases from V and 0 from J, leaving 10 bases between them. This CDR3 has 15 amino acids. Germline values: CDR1 SEHNR, CDR2 FQNEAQ (reference sequence). The CDR3 bases are TGTGCCAGCAGCAAAAGGGGCACAACTAATGAAAAACTGTTTTTT. Its translation is CASSKRGTTNEKLFF.

The chain uses TRBV20-1 and TRBJ1-1; no clear D. Germline CDR1 is DFQATT and CDR2 is SNEGSKA (reference sequence). The CDR3 loop spans 11 amino acids. Trimming took off 4 bases at V and 3 bases at J, with 6 bases between the two ends. The CDR3 here is CSAKRDTEAFF. The CDR3 DNA follows: TGCAGTGCTAAACGGGACACTGAAGCTTTCTTT.

The genes are TRBV5-1 and TRBJ2-3; 8 bases are a match to TRBD1. Losses at the gene ends were 4 bases for V and 5 bases for J; bases not matched to a gene: 3. The length of the CDR3 is 13 residues. CDR1 SGHRS and CDR2 YFSETQ come from the germline V gene. CDR3 amino acids: CASSDRGGDTQYF. CDR3 bases: TGCGCCAGCAGCGACAGGGGAGGAGATACGCAGTATTTT. Supplemented by reference TRBV5-1 and TRBJ2-3, the full variable domain reads KAGVTQTPRYLIKTRGQQVTLSCSPISGHRSVSWYQQTPGQGLQFLFEYFSETQRNKGNFPGRFSGRQFSNSRSEMNVSTLELGDSALYLCASSDRGGDTQYFGPGTRLTVL.

As for this clone: The same CDR3 also results from other DNA sequences found in this sample. The chain is built from TRBV6-2 or TRBV6-3 and TRBJ2-2; no definite D call. Trimming shortened V by 0 bases and J by 4 bases, and 3 bases separated the two germline ends. The CDR3 totals 13 residues. Germline V CDR1 and CDR2: MNHEY, SVGEGT. In DNA, the CDR3 is TGTGCCAGCAGTTACTCCCGCACCGGGGAGCTGTTTTTT. As protein: CASSYSRTGELFF.

The chain couples TRBV3-1 (or the pseudogene TRBV3-2) to TRBJ1-2; 7 bases are shared with TRBD1. Germline CDR1 is LGHDT and CDR2 is YNNKEL (reference sequence). There are 18 residues in the CDR3. After removal of 0 bases from V and 0 bases from J, the junction contained 10 bases not matched to a gene. The CDR3 loop reads CASSQDKDRRPPNYGYTF. As DNA, the CDR3 is TGTGCCAGCAGCCAAGATAAGGACAGGCGACCACCTAACTATGGCTACACCTTC.

This sequence joins TRBV10-1 and TRBJ2-7; 7 nucleotides match TRBD2. Per the germline V gene, CDR1 is WNHNN and CDR2 is SYGVQD (reference sequence). V dropped 11 bases and J dropped 2; count of bases not matched to a gene: 6. CDR3 length: 12 amino acids. Here the CDR3 reads CALSRGAYEQYF. The CDR3 nucleotides are TGCGCCCTTTCCCGGGGGGCCTACGAGCAGTACTTC.

The rearrangement uses TRBV25-1 and TRBJ1-5; 7 positions match TRBD1. Germline V gives CDR1 MGHDK, CDR2 SYGVNS. Trimming at V came to 6 bases and at J to 6 bases, leaving 8 bases not matched to a gene. The CDR3 runs 14 residues. The CDR3 loop reads CASSRGGDSQPQHF. The DNA of the CDR3 is TGTGCCAGCAGCCGCGGGGGGGACAGTCAGCCCCAGCATTTT.

The V call is TRBV10-3, the J call TRBJ1-1; 8 positions match TRBD1. From germline, CDR1 is ENHRY and CDR2 SYGVKD. This CDR3 has 15 amino acids. With 2 bases clipped from V and 4 bases from J, the junction kept 6 bases outside the gene matches. CDR3 in amino acids: CAISEGGQGSTEAFF. In DNA, the CDR3 is TGTGCCATCAGTGAGGGAGGACAGGGCTCCACTGAAGCTTTCTTT.

The chain uses TRBV27 and TRBJ2-7; 10 bases agree with TRBD1. V shed 5 bases and J 4 bases; nucleotides not matched to a gene: 5. Per germline, CDR1 MNHEY and CDR2 SMNVEV (reference sequence). The length of the CDR3 is 14 residues. The CDR3 reads CASSIRDRGYEQYF. CDR3 bases: TGTGCCAGCAGTATCCGGGACAGGGGATACGAGCAGTACTTC.

This sequence joins TRBV7-2 and TRBJ2-1, with 15 nucleotides matching TRBD2. The CDR3 is made up of 16 amino acids. The germline V gene has CDR1 SGHTA and CDR2 FQGNSA. V lost 5 bases to trimming and J lost 9 bases; unmatched junction nucleotides: 8. The CDR3: CASSLRRTSGGGEQFF. The CDR3 coding sequence is TGTGCCAGCAGCCTACGGAGGACTAGCGGGGGGGGTGAGCAGTTCTTC. Filled out from reference TRBV7-2 and TRBJ2-1, the complete variable domain reads GAGVSQSPSNKVTEKGKDVELRCDPISGHTALYWYRQSLGQGLEFLIYFQGNSAPDKSGLPSDRFSAERTGGSVSTLTIQRTQQEDSAVYLCASSLRRTSGGGEQFFGPGTRLTVL.

The chain links TRBV6-4 to TRBJ2-1; 11 bases line up with TRBD2. Trimming cost V 5 bases and J 6 bases; bases outside gene matches: 6. Germline loops: CDR1 MRHNA, CDR2 SNTAGT. The CDR3 has 15 amino acids. The CDR3 is CASSQLAGVGNEQFF. The CDR3 bases are TGTGCCAGCAGTCAACTAGCGGGGGTTGGCAATGAGCAGTTCTTC.

This chain connects TRBV5-5 to TRBJ1-2, with D maybe TRBD1 (5 bases). Trimming removed 4 bases from V and 8 bases from J, with 24 bases in between. Germline V gene lookup returns CDR1 SGHKS and CDR2 YYEKEE (reference sequence). This CDR3 comprises 16 residues. CDR3 in amino acids: CASSRGESQAETGYTF. CDR3 bases: TGTGCCAGCAGCCGGGGGGAGTCCCAAGCCGAAACGGGCTACACCTTC.

The gene calls are TRBV29-1 and TRBJ2-3; D remains ambiguous. CDR1 and CDR2 from the germline V gene are SQVTM and ANQGSEA. The length of the CDR3 is 13 residues. The V end lost 0 bases, the J end lost 3 bases, and 7 bases lay between the germline ends. As DNA, the CDR3 is TGCAGCGTTGAAGATTCGGTGACAGATACGCAGTATTTT. This codes for CSVEDSVTDTQYF.

The rearrangement links TRBV7-2 to TRBJ2-1; 9 nucleotides agree with TRBD2. Trimming cost V 3 bases and J 5 bases; bases outside gene matches: 8. The CDR3 length is 16 residues. Germline CDR1 and CDR2: SGHTA and FQGNSA. CDR3 sequence (DNA): TGTGCCAGCAGCTTGGGCGGGGGGGCTTACGACAATGAGCAGTTCTTC. It codes for CASSLGGGAYDNEQFF.

V usage is TRBV9 and J usage is TRBJ1-1; maybe TRBD1 (6 bases). Germline CDR1 SGDLS, CDR2 YYNGEE. The CDR3 extends over 15 amino acids. The V end lost 0 bases, the J end lost 1 base, and 10 bases lay between the germline ends. CDR3 nucleotide sequence: TGTGCCAGCAGCGTAGTCGGGGGGGCGAACACTGAAGCTTTCTTT. Protein product: CASSVVGGANTEAFF.

The rearrangement uses TRBV7-8 and TRBJ2-3; 7 positions match TRBD1. Germline V lookup: CDR1 SGHVS, CDR2 FQNEAQ. V lost 4 bases to trimming and J lost 2 bases; unmatched junction nucleotides: 12. The CDR3 runs 17 residues. The CDR3 reads CASSYRTRDRLTDTQYF. CDR3 DNA: TGTGCCAGCAGCTATAGAACCCGGGACAGACTCACAGATACGCAGTATTTT.

The rearrangement uses TRBV5-1 and TRBJ2-3, with 7 bases that match TRBD2. Looked up from germline, CDR1 is SGHRS and CDR2 is YFSETQ. Trimming took 0 bases from V and 2 from J; bases not matched to a gene: 6. There are 16 residues in the CDR3. DNA for the CDR3: TGCGCCAGCAGCTTGGAGTCTAGCGGAAACACAGATACGCAGTATTTT. Protein: CASSLESSGNTDTQYF.

CDR3 bases: TGTGCCAGCAGTTCTGACACTCGTGAAGCTTTCTTT. Translated: CASSSDTREAFF. The chain has TRBV12-3 or TRBV12-4 and TRBJ1-1; D is unresolved. The CDR3 runs 12 residues. Trimming shortened V by 4 bases and J by 7 bases, and 10 bases separated the two germline ends.

This clone was recorded a few times. The rearrangement links TRBV4-2 to TRBJ2-5, with D perhaps TRBD1 (6 bases). Trimming cost V 0 bases and J 5 bases, with 10 bases left between them. Germline lookup yields CDR1 LGHNA and CDR2 YNFKEQ. The CDR3 is made up of 14 amino acids. The CDR3: CASSQDYREETQYF. CDR3 bases: TGTGCCAGCAGCCAAGATTACAGGGAGGAGACCCAGTACTTC.

The chain couples TRBV2 to TRBJ2-5; 11 bases agree with TRBD2. Germline CDR1 SNHLY, CDR2 FYNNEI. This CDR3 region has 15 residues. With V trimmed by 4 bases and J by 3 bases, 4 bases remained unmatched. Written as DNA, the CDR3 is TGTGCCAGCAGTGTGATAGCGGGGGGGAAAGAGACCCAGTACTTC. Translating it yields CASSVIAGGKETQYF.

The V call is TRBV24-1, the J call TRBJ2-1; 9 positions match TRBD2. V lost 10 bases, J lost 5 bases, and 5 bases stayed unmatched. Germline V CDR1 and CDR2: KGHDR, SFDVKD. The CDR3 runs to 13 residues. CDR3 sequence (DNA): TGTGCCACAGGGGCGGGAGGGAACAATGAGCAGTTCTTC. Its translation: CATGAGGNNEQFF.

V usage is TRBV5-1 and J usage is TRBJ1-2; TRBD1 is a possible D gene (6 bases). V was pared by 4 bases and J by 8 bases, with 21 bases between. CDR3 size: 15 residues. Germline V gives CDR1 SGHRS, CDR2 YFSETQ. The CDR3 sequence: CASSPDGQRTTGYTF. The CDR3 region has the DNA TGCGCCAGCAGCCCCGACGGACAGAGGACGACGGGCTACACCTTC.

V gene TRBV12-3 or TRBV12-4 combines with J gene TRBJ1-4; a weak D match, TRBD1 (6 bases). This CDR3 has 13 residues. The V end lost 10 bases, the J end lost 5 bases, and 14 bases lay between the germline ends. The CDR3 here is CAIRTEQNEKLFF. The CDR3 DNA sequence: TGTGCCATTCGGACAGAACAAAATGAAAAACTGTTTTTT.

The chain links TRBV29-1 to TRBJ2-3; no reliable D call. Trimming took off 6 bases at V and 2 bases at J, with 12 bases between the two ends. CDR3 size: 13 residues. Germline V gives CDR1 SQVTM, CDR2 ANQGSEA. The CDR3 bases are TGCAGCGTAGTACTACGAACCACAGATACGCAGTATTTT. Translating it yields CSVVLRTTDTQYF.

V and J are TRBV24-1 and TRBJ1-1; D gene unclear. V lost 0 bases and J lost 9, with 4 bases in between. This CDR3 spans 11 amino acids. The germline gives CDR1 KGHDR, CDR2 SFDVKD. The DNA for the CDR3 is TGTGCCACCAGTGATTTGCGTAAAGCTTTCTTT. This codes for CATSDLRKAFF.

The V call is TRBV7-9, the J call TRBJ2-5; TRBD2 is a possible D gene (6 bases). Per germline, CDR1 SEHNR and CDR2 FQNEAQ (reference sequence). The CDR3 extends over 16 amino acids. Trimming stripped 8 bases from V and 2 bases from J, with 21 bases between. This chain's CDR3 is CASGGLAGINQETQYF. As DNA, the CDR3 is TGTGCCAGCGGGGGACTGGCGGGTATTAATCAAGAGACCCAGTACTTC.

The chain links TRBV9 to TRBJ2-1, with TRBD2 as a possible D gene (6 bases). CDR3 length: 18 amino acids. The V end lost 2 bases, the J end lost 2 bases, and 20 bases lay between the germline ends. CDR1 and CDR2 from the germline V gene are SGDLS and YYNGEE. The chain's CDR3 is CASSVLDTGTGTYNEQFF. The CDR3 DNA is TGTGCCAGCAGCGTCCTGGATACCGGGACTGGGACCTACAATGAGCAGTTCTTC.